These 5 T cell receptor beta chains were sequenced from one sample in a study of OX40 agonist ivuxolimab in advanced cancers. Profiling relied on immunoSEQ multiplex PCR, and the TCRdb table lists in-frame clones only, not all of them. The sample consists of roughly 29,000 clones, just over 90% of them appearing once. The sequenced sample was CD4+ or CD8+ T cells sorted from blood, obtained in a trial of the OX40 agonist ivuxolimab. All receptors derive from an adult with an advanced solid tumor such as melanoma, head and neck, liver or kidney cancer.

J is TRBJ2-1 and V is TRBV14, with 13 bases lining up with TRBD2. The CDR3 is 16 residues long. The V gene's germline CDR1 is SGHDN and CDR2 FVKESK. The V and J ends lost 0 bases and 8 bases, in that order; junction bases with no gene match: 4. CDR3 coding DNA: TGTGCCAGCAGCCAAGAACTAGCGGGAGGGCCCCATGAGCAGTTCTTC. It encodes CASSQELAGGPHEQFF.

V and J are TRBV11-2 and TRBJ2-2; tentative D call: TRBD1 (6 bases). V was clipped by 5 bases and J by 3 bases, with 19 bases between them. Germline loops: CDR1 SGHAT, CDR2 FQNNGV. The CDR3 loop spans 17 amino acids. The CDR3 is CASSQTAGAPDTGELFF. The CDR3 bases are TGTGCCAGCAGCCAAACCGCAGGGGCGCCGGACACCGGGGAGCTGTTTTTT.

The chain employs TRBV7-2 and TRBJ1-1; D not resolved. V lost 1 base and J lost 5, with 8 bases in between. The CDR3 covers 13 residues. CDR1 and CDR2 from the germline V gene are SGHTA and FQGNSA. Written as DNA, the CDR3 is TGTGCCAGCAGCTTAGGATACGGAACTGAAGCTTTCTTT. Protein product: CASSLGYGTEAFF.

The rearrangement uses TRBV19 and TRBJ2-5, with 11 nucleotides matching TRBD1. After removal of 5 bases from V and 8 bases from J, the junction contained 7 bases not matched to a gene. The germline gives CDR1 LNHDA, CDR2 SQIVND (reference sequence). The CDR3 spans 14 residues. CDR3: CASSSRTGGFTQYF. The CDR3 DNA reads as TGTGCCAGTAGTTCACGGACAGGGGGCTTTACCCAGTACTTC.

This chain connects TRBV28 to TRBJ2-1; tentatively, D is TRBD2 (6 bases). Germline CDR1 and CDR2: MDHEN and SYDVKM. The CDR3 sequence is 15 residues long. Trimming left V 3 bases short and J 3 bases short, with 12 bases between. Here the CDR3 reads CASSFIRERYNEQFF. The CDR3, as DNA: TGTGCCAGCAGTTTTATCCGGGAGCGCTACAATGAGCAGTTCTTC.